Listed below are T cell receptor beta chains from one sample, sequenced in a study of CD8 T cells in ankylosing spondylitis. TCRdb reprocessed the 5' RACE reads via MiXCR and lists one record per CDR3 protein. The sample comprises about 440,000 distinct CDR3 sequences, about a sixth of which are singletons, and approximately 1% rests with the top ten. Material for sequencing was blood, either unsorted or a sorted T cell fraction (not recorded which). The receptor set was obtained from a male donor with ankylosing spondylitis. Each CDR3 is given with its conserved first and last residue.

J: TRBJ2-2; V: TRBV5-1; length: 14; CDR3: CASSLLADTGELFF
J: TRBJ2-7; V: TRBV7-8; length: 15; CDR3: CATAYGIHKTYEQYF
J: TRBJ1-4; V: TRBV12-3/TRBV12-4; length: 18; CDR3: CASSTSRTGWTGGEKLFF
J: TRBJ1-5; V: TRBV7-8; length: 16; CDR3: CASSFGELGGNQPQHF
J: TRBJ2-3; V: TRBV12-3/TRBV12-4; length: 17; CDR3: CASSPARTITSTDTQYF
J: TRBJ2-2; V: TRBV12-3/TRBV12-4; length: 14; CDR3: CASSPDQDTGELFF
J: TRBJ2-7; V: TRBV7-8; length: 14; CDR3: CASSLAAGPYEQYF
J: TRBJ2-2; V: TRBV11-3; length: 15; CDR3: CASSPTSLSTGELFF
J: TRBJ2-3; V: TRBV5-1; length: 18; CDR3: CASSLILVGRGNRDTQYF
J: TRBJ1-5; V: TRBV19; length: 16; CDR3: CASKGVEGTGNQPQHF
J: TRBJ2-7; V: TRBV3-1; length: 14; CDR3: CASSQGTPRREQYF
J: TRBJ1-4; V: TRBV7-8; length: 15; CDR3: CASSLGLLADEKLFF
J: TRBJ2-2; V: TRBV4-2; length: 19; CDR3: CASSQGTSGTQTNTGELFF
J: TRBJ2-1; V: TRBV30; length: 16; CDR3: CAWNKLAGGQYNEQFF
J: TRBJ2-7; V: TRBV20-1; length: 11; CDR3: CSASVATEQYF
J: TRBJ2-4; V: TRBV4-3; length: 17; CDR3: CASSQGVAGAAKNIQYF
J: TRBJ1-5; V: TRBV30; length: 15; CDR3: CAWEEQGTGNQPQHF
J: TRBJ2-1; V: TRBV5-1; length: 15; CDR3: CASSLDSGRLNEQFF
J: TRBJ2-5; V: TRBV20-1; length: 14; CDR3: CSASPPGGSETQYF
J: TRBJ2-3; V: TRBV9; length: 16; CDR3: CASSLGAAGVTDTQYF
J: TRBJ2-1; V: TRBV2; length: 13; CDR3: CASSPGLVDEQFF
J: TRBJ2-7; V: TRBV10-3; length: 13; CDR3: CAISPRGDYEQYF
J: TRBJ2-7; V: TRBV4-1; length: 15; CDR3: CASSPRQGDSYEQYF
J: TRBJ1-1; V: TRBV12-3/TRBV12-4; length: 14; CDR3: CASSPTGGTAEAFF
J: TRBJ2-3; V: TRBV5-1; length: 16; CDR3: CASSLAGQGATDTQYF
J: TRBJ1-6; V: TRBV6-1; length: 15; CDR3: CASSPRTGYQSPLHF
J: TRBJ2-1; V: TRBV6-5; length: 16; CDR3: CASSYTSGTSGRGQFF
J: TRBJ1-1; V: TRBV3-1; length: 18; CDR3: CASSQSPGTGGWNTEAFF
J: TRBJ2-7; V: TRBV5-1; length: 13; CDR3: CASSLGTENPSYF
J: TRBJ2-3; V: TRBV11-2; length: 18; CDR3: CASSSGLAGVALTDTQYF
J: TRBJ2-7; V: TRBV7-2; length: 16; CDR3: CASSLRGSGLTYEQYF
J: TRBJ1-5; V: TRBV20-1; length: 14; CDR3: CSARAGAGDQPQHF
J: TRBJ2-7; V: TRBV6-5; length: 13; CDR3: CASSYSSQYEQYF